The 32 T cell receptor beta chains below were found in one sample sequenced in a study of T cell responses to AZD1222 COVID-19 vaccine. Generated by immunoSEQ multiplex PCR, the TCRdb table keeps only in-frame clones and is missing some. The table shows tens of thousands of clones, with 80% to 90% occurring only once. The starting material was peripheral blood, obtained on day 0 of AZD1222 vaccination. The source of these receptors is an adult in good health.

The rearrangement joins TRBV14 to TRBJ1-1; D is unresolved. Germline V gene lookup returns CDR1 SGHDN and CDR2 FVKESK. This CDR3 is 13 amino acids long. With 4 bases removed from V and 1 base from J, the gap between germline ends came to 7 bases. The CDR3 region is CASSRAANTEAFF. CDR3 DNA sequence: TGTGCCAGCAGCCGGGCGGCGAACACTGAAGCTTTCTTT.

This chain's CDR3 is CASIPGARETQYF. The CDR3 DNA follows: TGTGCCAGCATCCCAGGAGCCCGGGAGACCCAGTACTTC. The J gene is TRBJ2-5, the V gene TRBV21-1. TRBV21-1 is classified as a pseudogene. The CDR3 contains 13 residues.

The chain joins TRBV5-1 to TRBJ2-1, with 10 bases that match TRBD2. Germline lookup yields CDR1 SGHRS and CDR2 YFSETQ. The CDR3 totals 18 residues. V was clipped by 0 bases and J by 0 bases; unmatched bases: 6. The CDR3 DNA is TGCGCCAGCAGCTTGGGGTACACTAGCGGGGACTCCTACAATGAGCAGTTCTTC. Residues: CASSLGYTSGDSYNEQFF.

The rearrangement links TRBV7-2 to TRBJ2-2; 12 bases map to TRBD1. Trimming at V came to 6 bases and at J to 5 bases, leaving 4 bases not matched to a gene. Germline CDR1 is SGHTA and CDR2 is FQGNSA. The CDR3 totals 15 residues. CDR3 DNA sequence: TGTGCCAGCAGACAGGGACAGGGGGCGACCGGGGAGCTGTTTTTT. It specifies CASRQGQGATGELFF.

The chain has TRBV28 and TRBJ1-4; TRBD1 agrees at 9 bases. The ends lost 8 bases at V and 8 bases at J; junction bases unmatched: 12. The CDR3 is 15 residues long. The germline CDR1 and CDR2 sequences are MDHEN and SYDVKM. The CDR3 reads CASGGPGQGREKLFF. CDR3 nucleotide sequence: TGTGCCAGCGGCGGACCGGGACAGGGTAGGGAAAAACTGTTTTTT.

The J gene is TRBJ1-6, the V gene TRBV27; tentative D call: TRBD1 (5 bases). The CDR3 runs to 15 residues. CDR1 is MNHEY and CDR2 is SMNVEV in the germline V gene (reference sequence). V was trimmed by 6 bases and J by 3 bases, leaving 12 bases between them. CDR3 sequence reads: CASSRAGDYNSPLHF. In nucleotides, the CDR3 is TGTGCCAGCAGCAGGGCCGGGGACTATAATTCACCCCTCCACTTT.

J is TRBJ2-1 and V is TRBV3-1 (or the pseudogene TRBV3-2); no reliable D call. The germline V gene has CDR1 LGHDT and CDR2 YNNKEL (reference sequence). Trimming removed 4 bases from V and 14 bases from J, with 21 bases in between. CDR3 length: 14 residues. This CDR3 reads CASSPGGSSALEFF. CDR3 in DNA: TGTGCCAGCAGCCCGGGCGGATCGAGTGCTTTGGAGTTCTTC.

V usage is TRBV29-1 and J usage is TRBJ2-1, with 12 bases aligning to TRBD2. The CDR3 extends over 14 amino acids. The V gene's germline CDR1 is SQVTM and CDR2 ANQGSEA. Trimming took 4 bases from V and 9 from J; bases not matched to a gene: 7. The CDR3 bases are TGCAGCGTTGTAACTAGCGGGAGGTATAGTGAGCAGTTCTTC. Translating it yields CSVVTSGRYSEQFF.

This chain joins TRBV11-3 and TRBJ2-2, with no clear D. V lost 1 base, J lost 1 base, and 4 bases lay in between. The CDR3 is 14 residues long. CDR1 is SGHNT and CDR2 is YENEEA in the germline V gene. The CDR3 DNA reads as TGTGCCAGCAGCTTAGGACAGAACACCGGGGAGCTGTTTTTT. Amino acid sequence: CASSLGQNTGELFF.

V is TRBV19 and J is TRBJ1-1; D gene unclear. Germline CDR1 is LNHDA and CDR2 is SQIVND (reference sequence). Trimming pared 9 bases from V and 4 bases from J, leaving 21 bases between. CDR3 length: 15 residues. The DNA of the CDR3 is TGTGCCAGCTCAGCAGGCAGCCGGTGGGGCACTGAAGCTTTCTTT. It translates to CASSAGSRWGTEAFF.

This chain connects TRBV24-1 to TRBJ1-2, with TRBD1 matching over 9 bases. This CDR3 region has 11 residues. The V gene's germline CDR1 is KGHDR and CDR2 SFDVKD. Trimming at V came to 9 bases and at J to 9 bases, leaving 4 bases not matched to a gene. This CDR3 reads CATSTGGSYTF. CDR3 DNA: TGTGCCACCTCGACAGGGGGAAGCTACACCTTC.

Here the CDR3 reads CASSQDRGRGRRGNEQFF. The CDR3 region has the DNA TGTGCCAGCAGCCAAGACAGGGGAAGAGGGAGAAGGGGCAATGAGCAGTTCTTC. This sequence joins TRBV14 and TRBJ2-1, with D possibly TRBD1 on 6 matching bases. V was pared by 0 bases and J by 6 bases, with 21 bases between. Germline V lookup: CDR1 SGHDN, CDR2 FVKESK. The CDR3 contains 18 residues.

The CDR3 spells CASSLQGAPATNEKLFF. As DNA, the CDR3 is TGTGCCAGCAGCTTACAGGGGGCCCCCGCAACTAATGAAAAACTGTTTTTT. The rearrangement links TRBV7-2 to TRBJ1-4; 8 bases are a match to TRBD1. CDR1 is SGHTA, CDR2 FQGNSA, per germline. The CDR3 is made up of 17 amino acids. The ends lost 2 bases at V and 0 bases at J; junction bases unmatched: 5.

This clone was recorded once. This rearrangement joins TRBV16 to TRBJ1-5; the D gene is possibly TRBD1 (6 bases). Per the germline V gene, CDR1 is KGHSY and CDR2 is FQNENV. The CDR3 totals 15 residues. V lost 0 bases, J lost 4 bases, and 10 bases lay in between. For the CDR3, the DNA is TGTGCCAGCAGCCAATCGAGCAGGGGTAATCAGCCCCAGCATTTT. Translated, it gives CASSQSSRGNQPQHF.

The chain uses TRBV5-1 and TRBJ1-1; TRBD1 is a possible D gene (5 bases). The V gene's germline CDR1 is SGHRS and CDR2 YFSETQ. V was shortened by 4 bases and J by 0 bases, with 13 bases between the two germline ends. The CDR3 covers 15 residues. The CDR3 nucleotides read TGCGCCAGCAGCCGGAAGGCGGGGGTGAACACTGAAGCTTTCTTT. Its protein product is CASSRKAGVNTEAFF.

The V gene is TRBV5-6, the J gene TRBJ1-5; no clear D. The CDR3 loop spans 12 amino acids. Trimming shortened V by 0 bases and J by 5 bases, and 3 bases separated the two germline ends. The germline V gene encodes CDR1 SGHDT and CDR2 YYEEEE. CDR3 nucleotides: TGTGCCAGCAGCTTGGGAGATCAGCCCCAGCATTTT. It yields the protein CASSLGDQPQHF.

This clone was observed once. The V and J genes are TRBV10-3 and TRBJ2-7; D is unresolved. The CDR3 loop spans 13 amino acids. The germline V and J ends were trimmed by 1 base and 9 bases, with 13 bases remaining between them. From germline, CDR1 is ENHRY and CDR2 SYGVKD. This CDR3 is CAISEWSSWAQYF. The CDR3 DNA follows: TGTGCCATCAGTGAGTGGTCGAGTTGGGCGCAGTACTTC.

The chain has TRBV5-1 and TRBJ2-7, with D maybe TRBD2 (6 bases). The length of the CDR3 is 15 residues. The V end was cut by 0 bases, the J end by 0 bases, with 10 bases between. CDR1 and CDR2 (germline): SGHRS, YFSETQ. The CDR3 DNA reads TGCGCCAGCAGCTTGGGGCGGGGCGGCTCCTACGAGCAGTACTTC. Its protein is CASSLGRGGSYEQYF.

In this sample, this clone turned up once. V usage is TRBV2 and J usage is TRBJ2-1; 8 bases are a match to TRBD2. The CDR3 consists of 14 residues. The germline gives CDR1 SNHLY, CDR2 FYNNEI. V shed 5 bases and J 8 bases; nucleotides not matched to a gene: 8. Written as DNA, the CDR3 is TGTGCCAGCAGTTCTCGACTAGCGAGGGATGAGCAGTTCTTC. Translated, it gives CASSSRLARDEQFF.

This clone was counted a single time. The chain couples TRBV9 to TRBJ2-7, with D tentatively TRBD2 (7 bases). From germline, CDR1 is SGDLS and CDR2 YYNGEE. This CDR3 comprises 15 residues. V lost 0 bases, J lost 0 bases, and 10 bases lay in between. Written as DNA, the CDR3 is TGTGCCAGCAGCGTAGAGGGGGAGGGCTCCTACGAGCAGTACTTC. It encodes CASSVEGEGSYEQYF. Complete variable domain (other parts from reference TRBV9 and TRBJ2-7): DSGVTQTPKHLITATGQRVTLRCSPRSGDLSVYWYQQSLDQGLQFLIQYYNGEERAKGNILERFSAQQFPDLHSELNLSSLELGDSALYFCASSVEGEGSYEQYFGPGTRLTVT.

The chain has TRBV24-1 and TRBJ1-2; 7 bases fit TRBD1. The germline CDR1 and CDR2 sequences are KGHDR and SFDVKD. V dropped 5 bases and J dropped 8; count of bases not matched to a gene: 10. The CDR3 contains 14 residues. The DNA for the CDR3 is TGTGCCACCAGTGCCACACAGGGGACGGGGGGCTACACCTTC. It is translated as CATSATQGTGGYTF.

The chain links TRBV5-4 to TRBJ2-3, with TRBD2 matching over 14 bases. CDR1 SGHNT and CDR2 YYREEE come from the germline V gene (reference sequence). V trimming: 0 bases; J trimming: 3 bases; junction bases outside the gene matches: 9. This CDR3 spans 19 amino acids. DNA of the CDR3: TGTGCCAGCAGCTTGGAAGTGGTGGGACTAGCGGGGGTGACAGATACGCAGTATTTT. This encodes CASSLEVVGLAGVTDTQYF.

The CDR3 sequence: CASSFPQGTFF. In nucleotides, the CDR3 is TGTGCCAGCAGTTTCCCACAGGGGACCTTCTTC. J is TRBJ2-1 and V is TRBV6-2 or TRBV6-3, with TRBD1 identical over 7 bases. Germline V gene lookup returns CDR1 MNHEY and CDR2 SVGEGT. Trimming removed 4 bases from V and 16 bases from J; junction bases left unmatched: 7. The CDR3 length is 11 residues.

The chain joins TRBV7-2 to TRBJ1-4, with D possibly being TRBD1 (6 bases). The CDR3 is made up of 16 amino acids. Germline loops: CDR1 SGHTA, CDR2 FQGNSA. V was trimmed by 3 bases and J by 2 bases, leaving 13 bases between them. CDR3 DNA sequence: TGTGCCAGCAGCTTTGGCAACAGGGTTACTAATGAAAAACTGTTTTTT. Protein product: CASSFGNRVTNEKLFF.

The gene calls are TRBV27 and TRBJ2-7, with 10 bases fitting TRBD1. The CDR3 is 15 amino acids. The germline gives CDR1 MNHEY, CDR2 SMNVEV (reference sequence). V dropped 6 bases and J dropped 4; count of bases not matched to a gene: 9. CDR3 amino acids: CASSWRDRGEYEQYF. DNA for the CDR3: TGTGCCAGCAGCTGGCGGGACAGGGGAGAGTACGAGCAGTACTTC.

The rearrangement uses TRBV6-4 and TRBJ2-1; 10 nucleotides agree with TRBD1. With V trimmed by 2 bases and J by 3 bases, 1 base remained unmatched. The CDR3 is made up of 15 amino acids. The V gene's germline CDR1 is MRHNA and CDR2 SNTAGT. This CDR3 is CASSDGTGDYNEQFF. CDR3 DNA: TGTGCCAGCAGTGACGGGACAGGGGACTACAATGAGCAGTTCTTC.

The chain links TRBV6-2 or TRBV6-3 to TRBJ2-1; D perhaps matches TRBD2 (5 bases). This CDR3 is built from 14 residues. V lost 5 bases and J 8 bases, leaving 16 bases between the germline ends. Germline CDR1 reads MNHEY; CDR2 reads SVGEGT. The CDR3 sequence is CASSRREPRHEQFF. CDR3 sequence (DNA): TGTGCCAGCAGTCGACGGGAACCTCGACATGAGCAGTTCTTC.

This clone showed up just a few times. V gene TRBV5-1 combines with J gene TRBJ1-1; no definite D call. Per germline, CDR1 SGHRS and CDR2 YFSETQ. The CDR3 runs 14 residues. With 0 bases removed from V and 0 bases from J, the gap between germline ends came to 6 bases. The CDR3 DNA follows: TGCGCCAGCAGCTTGGACGTCCTGAACACTGAAGCTTTCTTT. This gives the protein CASSLDVLNTEAFF.

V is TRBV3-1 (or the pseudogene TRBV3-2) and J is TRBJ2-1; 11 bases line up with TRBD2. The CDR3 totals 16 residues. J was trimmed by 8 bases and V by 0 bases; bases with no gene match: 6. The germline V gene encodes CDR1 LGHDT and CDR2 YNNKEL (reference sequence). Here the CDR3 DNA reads TGTGCCAGCAGCCAAGACCTAGCGGGGGGACAGGATGAGCAGTTCTTC. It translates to CASSQDLAGGQDEQFF.

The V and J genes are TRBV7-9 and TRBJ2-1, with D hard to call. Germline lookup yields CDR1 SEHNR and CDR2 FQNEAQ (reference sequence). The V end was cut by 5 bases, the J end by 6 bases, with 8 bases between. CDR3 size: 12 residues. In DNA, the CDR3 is TGTGCCAGCAGCCGAGTCGGCAATGAGCAGTTCTTC. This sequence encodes CASSRVGNEQFF.

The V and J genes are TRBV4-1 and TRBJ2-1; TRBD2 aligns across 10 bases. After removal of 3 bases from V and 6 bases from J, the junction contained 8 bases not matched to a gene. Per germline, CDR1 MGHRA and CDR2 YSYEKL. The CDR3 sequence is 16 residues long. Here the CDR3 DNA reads TGCGCCAGCAGCCATCTAGCGGGAGTTCCCGGCAATGAGCAGTTCTTC. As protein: CASSHLAGVPGNEQFF.

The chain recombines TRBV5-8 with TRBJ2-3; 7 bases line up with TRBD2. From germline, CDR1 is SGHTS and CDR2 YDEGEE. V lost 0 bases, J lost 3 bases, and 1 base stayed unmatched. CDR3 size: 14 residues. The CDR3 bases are TGTGCCAGCAGCTTGGGACTAGCTACAGATACGCAGTATTTT. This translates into CASSLGLATDTQYF.